This T cell receptor beta chain was sequenced for a study of shared clonotypes between healthy human individuals. Trimming took off 1 base at V and 4 bases at J, with 9 bases between the two ends. Per germline, CDR1 SGHNT and CDR2 YYREEE (reference sequence). The length of the CDR3 is 13 residues. This clone was detected a few times. This was a deep-level run. Under the authors' procedure: As immunoSEQ supplied junction-only sequences (without quality scores), filtering differed. The data were produced by immunoSEQ multiplex PCR, yet TCRdb's version contains in-frame clones alone and is incomplete. Clone size and V and J calls were adopted from that table, with D and trimming inferred from the DNA. Of about 1 million clones listed, around 74% were seen once; the top ten hold approximately 1.5%.

The J gene is TRBJ2-7, the V gene TRBV5-4; D gene uncertain. The clonotype comes from a man aged 18-30 years in good health. Sequencing was done on a sample of memory CD4+ T cells sorted from blood. Noted subset: CD45RA-negative fraction. The CDR3 is CASSLQNTYEQYF. The CDR3 coding sequence is TGTGCCAGCAGCTTGCAAAATACGTACGAGCAGTACTTC.